What follows are 28 T cell receptor beta chains derived from one specimen sequenced in a study of cytomegalovirus exposure and HLA in healthy donors. In the PCR, 60 Vbeta and 13 Jbeta primers were used. The data were produced by immunoSEQ multiplex PCR, yet TCRdb's version contains in-frame clones alone and is incomplete. Among roughly 200,000 clones listed, roughly four fifths were seen once. The sample consisted of PBMCs. All receptors come from a woman aged 45-65 years in good health and CMV-seronegative.

V usage is TRBV27 and J usage is TRBJ2-7; D might be TRBD1 (5 bases). The CDR3 runs to 15 residues. Deletions cut 3 bases from V and 1 base from J, with 13 bases between. Looked up from germline, CDR1 is MNHEY and CDR2 is SMNVEV (reference sequence). This chain's CDR3 is CASSFQGGESYEQYF. The CDR3 DNA is TGTGCCAGCAGTTTCCAGGGTGGTGAGTCCTACGAGCAGTACTTC.

Notes on this clone: A junction end diverges from the germline sequence, so it may reflect a read error. The gene calls are TRBV4-1 and TRBJ2-7, with 11 bases identical to TRBD2. The length of the CDR3 is 18 residues. Germline V gives CDR1 MGHRA, CDR2 YSYEKL. The chain's CDR3 is CASSQGPGTSGTTSSMDF. CDR3 DNA sequence: TGCGCCAGCAGCCAAGGCCCCGGGACTAGCGGAACTACGAGCAGTATGGACTTC.

This clone was detected only a few times. The chain carries TRBV4-1 and TRBJ1-5; 8 bases line up with TRBD1. J lost 7 bases, V lost 8 bases, and 10 bases had no gene match. The CDR3 is 14 residues long. Germline lookup yields CDR1 MGHRA and CDR2 YSYEKL. This CDR3 reads CASAQGGSFQPQHF. CDR3 sequence (DNA): TGCGCCAGCGCACAGGGGGGGTCTTTCCAGCCCCAGCATTTT.

The chain recombines TRBV11-3 with TRBJ2-3; TRBD1 matches at 7 bases. The CDR3 loop spans 15 amino acids. Per germline, CDR1 SGHNT and CDR2 YENEEA. V trimming: 3 bases; J trimming: 0 bases; junction bases outside the gene matches: 3. CDR3 loop: CASSLGQISTDTQYF. The CDR3 nucleotides read TGTGCCAGCAGCTTGGGACAGATCAGCACAGATACGCAGTATTTT. Full variable domain (outside the CDR3, taken from reference TRBV11-3 and TRBJ2-3): EAGVVQSPRYKIIEKKQPVAFWCNPISGHNTLYWYLQNLGQGPELLIRYENEEAVDDSQLPKDRFSAERLKGVDSTLKIQPAELGDSAVYLCASSLGQISTDTQYFGPGTRLTVL.

CDR3 coding DNA: TGCGCCAGCAGCTTAAGAACAGGCGGAACTAATGAAAAACTGTTTTTT. Residues: CASSLRTGGTNEKLFF. The V gene is TRBV5-1, the J gene TRBJ1-4; a possible D gene is TRBD1 (5 bases). Germline V lookup: CDR1 SGHRS, CDR2 YFSETQ. CDR3 length equals 16 residues. The V and J ends lost 2 bases and 1 base respectively, with 12 bases between them.

This chain links TRBV19 with TRBJ2-3, with 8 bases that match TRBD2. CDR1 is LNHDA, CDR2 SQIVND, per germline (reference sequence). The CDR3 contains 15 residues. The V and J ends lost 6 bases and 2 bases, in that order; junction bases with no gene match: 7. This CDR3 reads CASRTGGGLTDTQYF. CDR3 in DNA: TGTGCCAGTAGAACAGGCGGGGGGCTCACAGATACGCAGTATTTT.

The chain employs TRBV29-1 and TRBJ1-1, with 9 bases fitting TRBD1. The CDR3 is made up of 13 amino acids. V dropped 7 bases and J dropped 1; count of bases not matched to a gene: 4. From germline, CDR1 is SQVTM and CDR2 ANQGSEA. The CDR3 loop is CSADRGWNTEAFF. The CDR3 DNA sequence: TGCAGCGCTGACAGGGGGTGGAACACTGAAGCTTTCTTT.

The V and J genes are TRBV7-3 and TRBJ1-2; possible D gene TRBD1, 5 bases. Trimming cost V 3 bases and J 8 bases, with 13 bases left between them. The CDR3 is made up of 13 amino acids. The germline V gene encodes CDR1 SGHTA and CDR2 FQGTGA. CDR3: CASSFSGDGGYTF. CDR3 sequence (DNA): TGTGCCAGCAGCTTTTCGGGGGATGGCGGCTACACCTTC.

This CDR3 is CASSLAGTGGWNEQFF. The CDR3 DNA reads as TGTGCCAGCAGCTTGGCCGGGACAGGGGGCTGGAATGAGCAGTTCTTC. The chain uses TRBV5-5 and TRBJ2-1; 12 bases map to TRBD1. Per the germline V gene, CDR1 is SGHKS and CDR2 is YYEKEE (reference sequence). This CDR3 comprises 16 residues. The V gene end was trimmed by 0 bases and the J gene end by 7 bases; junction bases not matched to a gene: 5.

The chain joins TRBV28 to TRBJ1-2; D remains unclear. The ends were cut back, 8 bases at V and 4 bases at J, with 11 bases in the middle. The germline CDR1 and CDR2 sequences are MDHEN and SYDVKM. CDR3 size: 12 residues. In DNA, the CDR3 is TGTGCCAGCGGGCCAAACGTCTATGGCTACACCTTC. Protein sequence: CASGPNVYGYTF.

This clone was detected only once. This chain uses TRBV20-1 with TRBJ1-1; D gene ambiguous. Germline V gene data show CDR1 as DFQATT and CDR2 as SNEGSKA (reference sequence). V lost 2 bases, J lost 11 bases, and 9 bases lay in between. The CDR3 loop spans 10 amino acids. The CDR3 DNA reads TGCAGTGCTAGATTATACATGGCTTTCTTT. It translates to CSARLYMAFF.

The gene calls are TRBV6-1 and TRBJ2-2; no reliable D call. CDR3 length: 13 amino acids. In germline, CDR1 is MNHNS, CDR2 SASEGT. The ends were cut back, 5 bases at V and 1 base at J, with 5 bases in the middle. CDR3 DNA sequence: TGTGCCAGCAGTCCAGGGAACACCGGGGAGCTGTTTTTT. This encodes CASSPGNTGELFF.

The CDR3, as DNA: TGCGCCTCCCGGGACAGGGGGGTCAATGAGCAGTTCTTC. Protein sequence: CASRDRGVNEQFF. V usage is TRBV5-1 and J usage is TRBJ2-1; TRBD1 matches 11 bases. V lost 10 bases, J lost 6 bases, and 6 bases stayed unmatched. CDR1 and CDR2 from the germline V gene are SGHRS and YFSETQ. The CDR3 extends over 13 amino acids. Using reference TRBV5-1 and TRBJ2-1 for the parts outside the CDR3, the full variable domain is KAGVTQTPRYLIKTRGQQVTLSCSPISGHRSVSWYQQTPGQGLQFLFEYFSETQRNKGNFPGRFSGRQFSNSRSEMNVSTLELGDSALYLCASRDRGVNEQFFGPGTRLTVL.

The rearrangement uses TRBV28 and TRBJ2-1; D may be TRBD2 (5 bases). There are 14 residues in the CDR3. Trimming cost V 5 bases and J 9 bases, with 17 bases left between them. Germline CDR1 MDHEN, CDR2 SYDVKM. The CDR3 region has the DNA TGTGCCAGCAGTCCTTCGGGGAGTTGGGTTGAGCAGTTCTTC. It is translated as CASSPSGSWVEQFF.

The chain carries TRBV30 and TRBJ1-6, with D perhaps matching TRBD1 (6 bases). CDR1 GTSNPN and CDR2 SVGIG come from the germline V gene (reference sequence). The germline V and J ends were trimmed by 5 bases and 3 bases, with 11 bases remaining between them. This CDR3 has 14 residues. The CDR3 DNA reads as TGTGCCTGGGGAACAGGGAACTATAATTCACCCCTCCACTTT. Residues: CAWGTGNYNSPLHF.

This sequence joins TRBV4-3 and TRBJ2-2; 9 bases fit TRBD2. Looked up from germline, CDR1 is LGHNA and CDR2 is YSLEER. J lost 7 bases, V lost 0 bases, and 9 bases had no gene match. The length of the CDR3 is 17 residues. DNA for the CDR3: TGCGCCAGCAGCCAAGATATGCTGCGGGGGGGGGACGGGGAGCTGTTTTTT. As protein: CASSQDMLRGGDGELFF.

This chain links TRBV6-1 with TRBJ1-2; D uncertain. Deletions cut 0 bases from V and 5 bases from J, with 10 bases between. This CDR3 is 14 amino acids long. Germline CDR1 is MNHNS and CDR2 is SASEGT. CDR3 sequence (DNA): TGTGCCAGCAGTGAAGCGGAGGATGGGTATGGCTACACCTTC. Encoded protein: CASSEAEDGYGYTF.

This clone has more than one count but fewer than ten. J is TRBJ1-1 and V is TRBV28; a weak D match, TRBD1 (5 bases). This CDR3 is 16 amino acids long. The V end was cut by 5 bases, the J end by 1 base, with 17 bases between. The germline CDR1 and CDR2 sequences are MDHEN and SYDVKM. CDR3 region: CASSRGGWRTNTEAFF. The CDR3 nucleotides are TGTGCCAGCAGTCGGGGGGGGTGGAGGACGAACACTGAAGCTTTCTTT.

V is TRBV18 and J is TRBJ2-1, with TRBD1 identical over 9 bases. The V gene end was trimmed by 0 bases and the J gene end by 5 bases; junction bases not matched to a gene: 5. CDR3 size: 16 residues. Germline V gene data show CDR1 as KGHSH and CDR2 as LQKENI. The DNA for the CDR3 is TGTGCCAGCTCACCACCGGGACAGGGTTTCAACAATGAGCAGTTCTTC. As protein: CASSPPGQGFNNEQFF.

The chain carries TRBV11-1 and TRBJ1-3; D gene uncertain. Germline loops: CDR1 SGHAT, CDR2 FQDESV (reference sequence). This CDR3 comprises 14 residues. Trimming pared 5 bases from V and 0 bases from J, leaving 8 bases between. CDR3 protein: CASSPTTSGNTIYF. Written as DNA, the CDR3 is TGTGCCAGCAGCCCGACAACCTCTGGAAACACCATATATTTT.

CDR3 region: CASYQDAGEKLFF. Here the CDR3 DNA reads TGTGCCAGCTACCAGGACGCGGGGGAAAAACTGTTTTTT. The chain couples TRBV25-1 to TRBJ1-4; D is unresolved. The CDR3 length is 13 residues. V shed 8 bases and J shed 8 bases, with 15 bases lying between them. The germline gives CDR1 MGHDK, CDR2 SYGVNS.

The chain is built from TRBV27 and TRBJ1-4; 8 bases line up with TRBD1. CDR1 and CDR2 (germline): MNHEY, SMNVEV (reference sequence). With 5 bases clipped from V and 8 bases from J, the junction kept 10 bases outside the gene matches. This CDR3 comprises 15 residues. The CDR3 reads CASSIDRTGSEKLFF. Written as DNA, the CDR3 is TGTGCCAGCAGTATAGATCGGACAGGGAGCGAAAAACTGTTTTTT.

The chain joins TRBV5-4 to TRBJ2-1; perhaps TRBD2 as D (6 bases). With 0 bases removed from V and 0 bases from J, the gap between germline ends came to 10 bases. The germline V gene has CDR1 SGHNT and CDR2 YYREEE (reference sequence). The CDR3 consists of 16 residues. The CDR3 sequence: CASSLESGVSYNEQFF. Here the CDR3 DNA reads TGTGCCAGCAGCTTGGAGTCGGGGGTCTCCTACAATGAGCAGTTCTTC.

This clone was seen a few times. The chain employs TRBV28 and TRBJ2-7; D gene ambiguous. V lost 2 bases to trimming and J lost 3 bases, with 8 bases between them. CDR3 length equals 13 residues. Per the germline V gene, CDR1 is MDHEN and CDR2 is SYDVKM. CDR3 loop: CASSLRLSYEQYF. The CDR3 bases are TGTGCCAGCAGTTTAAGACTGAGCTACGAGCAGTACTTC.

V is TRBV6-1 and J is TRBJ1-2; 9 nucleotides agree with TRBD1. The junction had 10 bases not matched to a gene; V was cut back by 6 bases and J by 8 bases. CDR3 length equals 14 residues. From germline, CDR1 is MNHNS and CDR2 SASEGT. This chain's CDR3 is CASSPPGQGGGYTF. In DNA, the CDR3 is TGTGCCAGCAGCCCCCCGGGACAGGGAGGCGGCTACACCTTC.

The rearrangement joins TRBV28 to TRBJ2-5; maybe TRBD2 (6 bases). Germline CDR1 is MDHEN and CDR2 is SYDVKM. Trimming cost V 5 bases and J 1 base, with 11 bases left between them. The CDR3 extends over 14 amino acids. CDR3 bases: TGTGCCAGCAGTCGGGAGTTTACCCAAGAGACCCAGTACTTC. Translation gives CASSREFTQETQYF.

This clone occurred once. The chain joins TRBV28 to TRBJ2-1; 12 positions agree with TRBD2. Losses at the gene ends were 8 bases for V and 8 bases for J; bases not matched to a gene: 10. The germline V gene has CDR1 MDHEN and CDR2 SYDVKM. This CDR3 is 15 amino acids long. The CDR3 here is CASSPLAGGPDEQFF. CDR3 bases: TGTGCCAGCTCCCCCCTAGCGGGAGGGCCTGATGAGCAGTTCTTC.

The chain employs TRBV19 and TRBJ2-1; 10 bases map to TRBD1. J was trimmed by 7 bases and V by 7 bases; bases with no gene match: 10. The CDR3 has 15 amino acids. The V gene's germline CDR1 is LNHDA and CDR2 SQIVND (reference sequence). The CDR3 nucleotides read TGTGCCAGTACTCCCCGGGACAGGGGAGGAAATGAGCAGTTCTTC. It codes for CASTPRDRGGNEQFF.